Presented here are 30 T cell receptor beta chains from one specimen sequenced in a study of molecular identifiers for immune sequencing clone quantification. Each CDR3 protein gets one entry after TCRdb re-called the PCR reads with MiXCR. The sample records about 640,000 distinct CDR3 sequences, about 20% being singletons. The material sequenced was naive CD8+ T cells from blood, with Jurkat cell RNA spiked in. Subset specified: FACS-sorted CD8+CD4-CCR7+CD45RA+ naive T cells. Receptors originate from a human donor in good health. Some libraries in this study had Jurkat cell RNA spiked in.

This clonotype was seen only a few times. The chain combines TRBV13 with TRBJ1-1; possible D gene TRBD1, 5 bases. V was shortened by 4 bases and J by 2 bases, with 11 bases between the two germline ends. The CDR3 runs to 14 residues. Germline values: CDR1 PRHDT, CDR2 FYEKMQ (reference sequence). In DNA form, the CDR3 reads TGTGCCAGCAGCTCTCGGACATATAACACTGAAGCTTTCTTT. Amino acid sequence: CASSSRTYNTEAFF. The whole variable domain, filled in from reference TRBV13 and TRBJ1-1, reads AAGVIQSPRHLIKEKRETATLKCYPIPRHDTVYWYQQGPGQDPQFLISFYEKMQSDKGSIPDRFSAQQFSDYHSELNMSSLELGDSALYFCASSSRTYNTEAFFGQGTRLTVV.

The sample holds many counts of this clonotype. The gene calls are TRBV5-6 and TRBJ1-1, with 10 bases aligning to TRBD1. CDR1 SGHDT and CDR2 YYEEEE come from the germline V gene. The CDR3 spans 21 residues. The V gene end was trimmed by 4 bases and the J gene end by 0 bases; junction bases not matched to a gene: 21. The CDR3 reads CASSADLGQGQLPAVNTEAFF. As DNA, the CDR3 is TGTGCCAGCAGCGCTGACCTGGGACAGGGGCAACTTCCTGCGGTGAACACTGAAGCTTTCTTT.

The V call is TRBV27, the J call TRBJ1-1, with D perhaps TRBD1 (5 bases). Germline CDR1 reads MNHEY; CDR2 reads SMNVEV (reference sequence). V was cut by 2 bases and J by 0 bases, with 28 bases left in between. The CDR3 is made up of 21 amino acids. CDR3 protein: CASSLTGPTEGITKMNTEAFF. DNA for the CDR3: TGTGCCAGCAGTTTAACCGGGCCTACAGAGGGGATTACGAAGATGAACACTGAAGCTTTCTTT.

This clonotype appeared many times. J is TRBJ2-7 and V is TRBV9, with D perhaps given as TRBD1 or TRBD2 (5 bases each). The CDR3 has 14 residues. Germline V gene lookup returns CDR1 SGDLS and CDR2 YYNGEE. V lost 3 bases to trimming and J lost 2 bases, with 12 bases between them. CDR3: CASSASGAPYEQYF. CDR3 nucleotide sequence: TGTGCCAGCAGCGCCTCCGGGGCTCCCTACGAGCAGTACTTC.

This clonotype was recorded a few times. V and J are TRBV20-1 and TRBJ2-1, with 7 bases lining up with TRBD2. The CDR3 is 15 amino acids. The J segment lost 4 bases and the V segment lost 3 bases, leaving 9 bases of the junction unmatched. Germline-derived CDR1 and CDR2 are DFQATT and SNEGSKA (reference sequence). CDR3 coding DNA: TGCAGTGCTAGTGGTGCGGGGGTCTTGTACAATGAGCAGTTCTTC. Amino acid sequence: CSASGAGVLYNEQFF.

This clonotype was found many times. CDR3 in DNA: TGTGCCAGCAGTGACTGGGACGGGTCCTACGAGCAGTACTTC. As protein: CASSDWDGSYEQYF. The V gene is TRBV2, the J gene TRBJ2-7, with D perhaps TRBD1 or TRBD2 (5 bases each). V shed 3 bases and J shed 1 base, with 10 bases lying between them. This CDR3 has 14 amino acids. Germline assignment: CDR1 SNHLY and CDR2 FYNNEI.

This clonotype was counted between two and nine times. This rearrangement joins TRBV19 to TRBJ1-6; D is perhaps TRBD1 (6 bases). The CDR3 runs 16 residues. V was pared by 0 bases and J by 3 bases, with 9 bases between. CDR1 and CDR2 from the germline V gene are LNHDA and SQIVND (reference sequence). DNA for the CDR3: TGTGCCAGTAGTATAGATCCGACAGGCTATAATTCACCCCTCCACTTT. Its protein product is CASSIDPTGYNSPLHF.

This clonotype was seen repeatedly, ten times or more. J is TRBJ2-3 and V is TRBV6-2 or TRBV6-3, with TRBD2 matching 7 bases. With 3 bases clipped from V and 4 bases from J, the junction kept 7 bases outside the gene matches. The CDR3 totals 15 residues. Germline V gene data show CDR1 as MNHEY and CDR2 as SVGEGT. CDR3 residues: CASSYKAGAADTQYF. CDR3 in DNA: TGTGCCAGCAGTTATAAGGCGGGAGCGGCAGATACGCAGTATTTT.

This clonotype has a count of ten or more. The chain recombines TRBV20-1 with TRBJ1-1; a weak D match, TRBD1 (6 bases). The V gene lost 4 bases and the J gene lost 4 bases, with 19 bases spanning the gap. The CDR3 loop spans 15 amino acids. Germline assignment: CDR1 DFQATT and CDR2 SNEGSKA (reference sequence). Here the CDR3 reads CSAIHYRELGTEAFF. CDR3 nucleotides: TGCAGTGCTATCCACTACAGGGAATTGGGCACTGAAGCTTTCTTT.

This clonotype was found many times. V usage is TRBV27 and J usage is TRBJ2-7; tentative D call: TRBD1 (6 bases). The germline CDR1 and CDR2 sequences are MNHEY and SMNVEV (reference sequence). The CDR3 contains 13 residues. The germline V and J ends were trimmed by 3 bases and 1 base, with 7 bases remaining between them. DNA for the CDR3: TGTGCCAGCAGTTTTAGGGGGTCCTACGAGCAGTACTTC. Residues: CASSFRGSYEQYF.

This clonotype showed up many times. CDR3 sequence reads: CASSSTVYAEQYF. DNA of the CDR3: TGCGCCAGCAGCTCTACAGTTTACGCTGAGCAGTACTTC. This chain connects TRBV10-1 to TRBJ2-7; D gene uncertain. The CDR3 extends over 13 amino acids. Germline V gene sequence: CDR1 WNHNN, CDR2 SYGVQD (reference sequence). V lost 6 bases to trimming and J lost 7 bases, with 16 bases between them.

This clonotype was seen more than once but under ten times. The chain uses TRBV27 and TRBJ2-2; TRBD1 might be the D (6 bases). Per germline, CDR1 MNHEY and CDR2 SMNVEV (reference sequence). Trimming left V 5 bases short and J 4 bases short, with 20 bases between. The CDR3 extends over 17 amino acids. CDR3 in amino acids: CASSPQTLGATTGELFF. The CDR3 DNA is TGTGCCAGCAGTCCACAGACCTTGGGGGCGACCACCGGGGAGCTGTTTTTT.

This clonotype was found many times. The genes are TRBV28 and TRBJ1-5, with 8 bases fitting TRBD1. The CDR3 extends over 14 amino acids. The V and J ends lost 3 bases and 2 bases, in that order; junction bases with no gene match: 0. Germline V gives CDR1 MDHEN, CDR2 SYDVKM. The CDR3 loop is CASSLTGGNQPQHF. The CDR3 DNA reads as TGTGCCAGCAGTTTGACAGGGGGCAATCAGCCCCAGCATTTT. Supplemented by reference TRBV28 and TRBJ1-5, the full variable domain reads DVKVTQSSRYLVKRTGEKVFLECVQDMDHENMFWYRQDPGLGLRLIYFSYDVKMKEKGDIPEGYSVSREKKERFSLILESASTNQTSMYLCASSLTGGNQPQHFGDGTRLSIL.

The CDR3 DNA sequence: TGTGCCAGCAGCCCCCCTATCGAGACCCAGTACTTC. It codes for CASSPPIETQYF. The J gene is TRBJ2-5, the V gene TRBV7-9; D not certain. V was clipped by 5 bases and J by 5 bases, with 9 bases between them. Germline values: CDR1 SEHNR, CDR2 FQNEAQ (reference sequence). This CDR3 contains 12 residues.

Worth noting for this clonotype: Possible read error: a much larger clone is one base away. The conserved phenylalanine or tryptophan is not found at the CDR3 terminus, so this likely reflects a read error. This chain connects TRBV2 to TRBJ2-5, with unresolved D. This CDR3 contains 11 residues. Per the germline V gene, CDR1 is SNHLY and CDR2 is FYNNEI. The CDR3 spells CASREGETQYI. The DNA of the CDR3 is TGTGCCAGCAGGGAAGGAGAGACCCAGTACATC.

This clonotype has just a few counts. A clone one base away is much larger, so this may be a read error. CDR3 sequence (DNA): TGTGCCAGCGGCCATCAAGGGACACCGGCTTTGTATGGCTACACCTTC. As protein: CASGHQGTPALYGYTF. The rearrangement links TRBV3-1 to TRBJ1-2, with D maybe TRBD1 (6 bases). Per germline, CDR1 LGHDT and CDR2 YNNKEL (reference sequence). The CDR3 is 16 amino acids.

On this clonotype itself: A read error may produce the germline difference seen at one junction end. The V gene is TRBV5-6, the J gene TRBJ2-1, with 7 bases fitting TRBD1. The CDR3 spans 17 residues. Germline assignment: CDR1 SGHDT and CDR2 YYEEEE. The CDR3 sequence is CASSLGPSPGQYKERFF. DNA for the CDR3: TGTGCCAGCAGCTTAGGGCCTTCACCGGGACAGTACAAAGAGCGGTTCTTC.

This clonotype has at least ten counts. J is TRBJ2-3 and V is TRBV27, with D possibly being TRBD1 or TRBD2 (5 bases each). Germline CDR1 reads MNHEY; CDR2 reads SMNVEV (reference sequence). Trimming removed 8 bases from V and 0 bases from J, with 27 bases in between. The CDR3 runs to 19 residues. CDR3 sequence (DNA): TGTGCCAGCGCCCTCACCGGGACGACAAATTCCCCTAGCACAGATACGCAGTATTTT. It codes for CASALTGTTNSPSTDTQYF.

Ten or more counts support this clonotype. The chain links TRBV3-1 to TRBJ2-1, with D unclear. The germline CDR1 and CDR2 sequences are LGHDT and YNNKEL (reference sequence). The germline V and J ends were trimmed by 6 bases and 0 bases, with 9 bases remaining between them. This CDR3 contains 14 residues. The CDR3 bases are TGTGCCAGCAGTCATGGCGACTCCTACAATGAGCAGTTCTTC. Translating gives CASSHGDSYNEQFF.

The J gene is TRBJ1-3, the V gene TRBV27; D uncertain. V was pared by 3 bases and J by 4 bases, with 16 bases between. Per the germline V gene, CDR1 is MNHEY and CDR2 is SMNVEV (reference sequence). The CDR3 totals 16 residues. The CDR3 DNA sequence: TGTGCCAGCAGTTTGCTGGTGTCAGACGGGGGAAACACCATATATTTT. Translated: CASSLLVSDGGNTIYF.

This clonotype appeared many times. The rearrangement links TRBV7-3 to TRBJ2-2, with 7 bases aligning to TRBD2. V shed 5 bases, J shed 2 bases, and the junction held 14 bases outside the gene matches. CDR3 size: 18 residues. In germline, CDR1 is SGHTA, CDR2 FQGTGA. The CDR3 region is CASSPSSGTTLNTGELFF. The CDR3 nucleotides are TGTGCCAGCAGCCCCTCGTCCGGGACTACCCTAAACACCGGGGAGCTGTTTTTT.

The CDR3 DNA sequence: TGTGCCTGGAGTGTTTTTTTTACAGGGCCGAACACTGAAGCTTTCTTT. Protein sequence: CAWSVFFTGPNTEAFF. V gene TRBV30 combines with J gene TRBJ1-1; possibly TRBD1 for D (6 bases). This CDR3 has 16 residues. Per germline, CDR1 GTSNPN and CDR2 SVGIG (reference sequence). The V end lost 0 bases, the J end lost 1 base, and 15 bases lay between the germline ends. Combining the CDR3 with reference TRBV30 and TRBJ1-1 gives the whole variable domain SQTIHQWPATLVQPVGSPLSLECTVEGTSNPNLYWYRQAAGRGLQLLFYSVGIGQISSEVPQNLSASRPQDRQFILSSKKLLLSDSGFYLCAWSVFFTGPNTEAFFGQGTRLTVV.

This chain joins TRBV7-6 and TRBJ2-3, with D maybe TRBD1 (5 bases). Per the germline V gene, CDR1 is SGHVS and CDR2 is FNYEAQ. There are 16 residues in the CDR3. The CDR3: CGGSLGDGASTDTQYF. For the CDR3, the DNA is TGTGGCGGCAGCTTAGGTGATGGGGCTAGCACAGATACGCAGTATTTT. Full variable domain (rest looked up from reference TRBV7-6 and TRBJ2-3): GAGVSQSPRYKVTKRGQDVALRCDPISGHVSLYWYRQALGQGPEFLTYFNYEAQQDKSGLPNDRFSAERPEGSISTLTIQRTEQRDSAMYRCGGSLGDGASTDTQYFGPGTRLTVL.

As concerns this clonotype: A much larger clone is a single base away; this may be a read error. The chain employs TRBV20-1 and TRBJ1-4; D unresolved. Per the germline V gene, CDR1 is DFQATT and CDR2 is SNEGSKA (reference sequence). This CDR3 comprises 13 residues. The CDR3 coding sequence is TGCTGTGCTCCTAGGGCGAATAATGAAAAACTGTTTTTT. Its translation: CCAPRANNEKLFF.

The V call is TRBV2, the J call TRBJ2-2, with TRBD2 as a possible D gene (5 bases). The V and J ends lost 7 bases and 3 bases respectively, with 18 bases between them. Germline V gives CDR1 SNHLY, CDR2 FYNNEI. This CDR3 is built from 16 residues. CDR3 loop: CASTKAPFGDTGELFF. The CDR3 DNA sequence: TGTGCCAGCACAAAGGCCCCGTTCGGGGACACCGGGGAGCTGTTTTTT.

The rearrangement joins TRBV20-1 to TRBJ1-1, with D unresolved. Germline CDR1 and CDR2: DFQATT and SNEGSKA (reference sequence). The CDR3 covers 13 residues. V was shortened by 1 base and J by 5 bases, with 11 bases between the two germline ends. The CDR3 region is CSARVRRRTEAFF. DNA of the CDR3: TGCAGTGCTAGAGTCAGGCGGAGGACTGAAGCTTTCTTT.

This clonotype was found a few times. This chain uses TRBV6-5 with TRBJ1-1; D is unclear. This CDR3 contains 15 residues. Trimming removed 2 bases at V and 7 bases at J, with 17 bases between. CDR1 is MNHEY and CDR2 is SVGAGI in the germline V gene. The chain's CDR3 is CASSYPRGLDLEAFF. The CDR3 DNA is TGTGCCAGCAGTTACCCGCGAGGTTTAGACCTTGAAGCTTTCTTT.

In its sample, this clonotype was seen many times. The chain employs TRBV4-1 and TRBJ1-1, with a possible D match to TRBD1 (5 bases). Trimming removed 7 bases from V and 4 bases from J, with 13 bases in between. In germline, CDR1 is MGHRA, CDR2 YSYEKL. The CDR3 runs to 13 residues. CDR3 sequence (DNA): TGCGCCAGCAACTCCCAGGGAGGCACTGAAGCTTTCTTT. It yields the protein CASNSQGGTEAFF.

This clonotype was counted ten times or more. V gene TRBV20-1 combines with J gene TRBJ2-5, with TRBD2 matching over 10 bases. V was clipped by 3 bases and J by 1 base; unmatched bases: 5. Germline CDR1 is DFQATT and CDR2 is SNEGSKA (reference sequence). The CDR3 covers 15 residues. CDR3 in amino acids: CSARSLAGAQETQYF. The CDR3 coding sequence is TGCAGTGCTAGGTCCCTAGCGGGGGCCCAAGAGACCCAGTACTTC.

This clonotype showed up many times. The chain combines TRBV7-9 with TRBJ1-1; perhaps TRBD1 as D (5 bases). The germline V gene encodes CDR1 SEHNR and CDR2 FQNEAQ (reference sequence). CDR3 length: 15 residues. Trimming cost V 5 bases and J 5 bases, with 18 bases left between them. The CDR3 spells CASSPRGSGRTEAFF. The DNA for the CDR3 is TGTGCCAGCAGCCCAAGGGGTTCGGGGCGGACTGAAGCTTTCTTT.